This T cell receptor (beta chain) stems from a study of Graves' ophthalmopathy and Graves' hyperthyroidism. CDR3 length equals 13 residues. V gave up 7 bases and J gave up 3 bases; unmatched junction bases: 4. Germline loops: CDR1 SNHLY, CDR2 FYNNEI. Beta-chain TCR CDR3 regions were amplified from RNA transcripts. First-round RT-PCR employed HTBI primers, with a second-round multiplex PCR after it. TCRdb processed the multiplex PCR reads anew with MiXCR; each CDR3 protein has one entry. Of just over 600,000 distinct CDR3 sequences listed, about 24% are singletons. This clonotype was counted ten times or more.

This receptor was identified in a woman between 18 and 29 years old with stable Graves' hyperthyroidism. Some clones in this sample may be carry-over from other donors' samples. Sequencing was done on a sample of peripheral blood. The chain couples TRBV2 to TRBJ2-7; 9 bases align to TRBD1. In DNA, the CDR3 is TGTGCCAGCAAAGGGACAGGGCGCTACGAGCAGTACTTC. It specifies CASKGTGRYEQYF.